Below, one T cell receptor beta chain is given with its context. Authors' processing steps: Amplification of reference gene primers was used by the study to estimate nucleated cell counts. Sequencing used immunoSEQ multiplex PCR; TCRdb keeps in-frame clones, though not all of them. V and J calls plus clone size are reproduced from that table; the DNA served to infer D and trimming. Seen here are some 98,000 clones, 80% observed once, and the top ten hold around 20%. With 5 bases removed from V and 3 bases from J, the gap between germline ends came to 17 bases. The CDR3 contains 15 residues. The germline V gene has CDR1 SGHVS and CDR2 FQNEAQ. These data are taken from a study of blood T cell repertoires in COVID-19. Looking at the study overall: Donors in the United States, Italy and Spain gave samples during acute or convalescent COVID-19. PBMCs, B-cell-depleted T cells, or T cells were the source of the cDNA or gDNA that made up the material.

The rearrangement joins TRBV7-8 to TRBJ2-7, with D perhaps matching TRBD2 (5 bases). The clonotype originates from a human donor in a cohort sampled during active COVID-19. Sequencing used peripheral blood. The DNA for the CDR3 is TGTGCCAGCAGCCCTAGCCGAACCGCCTACTACGAGCAGTACTTC. It specifies CASSPSRTAYYEQYF.